Shown below are 11 T cell receptor beta chains from a single sample sequenced in a study of CD8+ T cells in alopecia areata. Treatment meaning: oral pan-JAK inhibitor, 5-10 mg twice daily. The sequencing template was cDNA reverse transcribed from extracted RNA. Data came from immunoSEQ multiplex PCR; TCRdb stores just in-frame clones and leaves some out. The table lists 150,000 to 200,000 clones, under 80% of them singletons. The sequences come from CD4+ T cells sorted from blood, collected around week 50, from a patient treated with tofacitinib. The source is a human donor with alopecia areata.

The rearrangement joins TRBV12-5 to TRBJ1-5, with D uncertain. V was pared by 5 bases and J by 11 bases, with 13 bases between. The CDR3 extends over 12 amino acids. Germline CDR1 reads LGHNT; CDR2 reads FRNRAP. Here the CDR3 DNA reads TGTGCTAGTGGTCATACAGTGGTAGCCCAGCATTTT. Translating gives CASGHTVVAQHF.

As concerns this clone: The identical CDR3 is also encoded by other nucleotide sequences in the sample. The chain's CDR3 is CSVARQANTEAFF. DNA of the CDR3: TGCAGCGTTGCCAGACAGGCGAACACTGAAGCTTTCTTT. The V gene is TRBV29-1, the J gene TRBJ1-1; D is perhaps TRBD1 (6 bases). The length of the CDR3 is 13 residues. Germline CDR1 and CDR2: SQVTM and ANQGSEA. V lost 4 bases and J lost 1, with 10 bases in between.

This chain links TRBV11-2 with TRBJ1-5; D remains unclear. V was shortened by 1 base and J by 0 bases, with 4 bases between the two germline ends. Germline V gives CDR1 SGHAT, CDR2 FQNNGV. CDR3 size: 14 residues. CDR3 sequence (DNA): TGTGCCAGCAGCTTAGGGGCTAGCAATCAGCCCCAGCATTTT. Translated: CASSLGASNQPQHF. Complete variable domain (other parts from reference TRBV11-2 and TRBJ1-5): EAGVAQSPRYKIIEKRQSVAFWCNPISGHATLYWYQQILGQGPKLLIQFQNNGVVDDSQLPKDRFSAERLKGVDSTLKIQPAKLEDSAVYLCASSLGASNQPQHFGDGTRLSIL.

This clone appeared a few times. This chain uses TRBV29-1 with TRBJ2-2; TRBD1 is a possible D gene (6 bases). Looked up from germline, CDR1 is SQVTM and CDR2 is ANQGSEA. With 6 bases removed from V and 1 base from J, the gap between germline ends came to 12 bases. This CDR3 spans 14 amino acids. CDR3 residues: CSVWPTGNTGELFF. CDR3 in DNA: TGCAGCGTCTGGCCGACAGGGAACACCGGGGAGCTGTTTTTT.

The CDR3, as DNA: TGTGCCAGCAGTGAAGCGCACCAGGGCGGTAACGAGCAGTACTTC. Translating it yields CASSEAHQGGNEQYF. The J gene is TRBJ2-7, the V gene TRBV2; D is possibly TRBD1 (5 bases). The germline V gene has CDR1 SNHLY and CDR2 FYNNEI. The length of the CDR3 is 15 residues. V lost 0 bases and J lost 5, with 14 bases in between.

CDR3 in DNA: TGTGCCAGCAGTTACATTGAGGGCGGGACCCAGTACTTC. This translates into CASSYIEGGTQYF. The chain joins TRBV6-5 to TRBJ2-5; D perhaps matches TRBD2 (5 bases). Trimming removed 2 bases at V and 7 bases at J, with 11 bases between. Germline values: CDR1 MNHEY, CDR2 SVGAGI. The CDR3 spans 13 residues.

This chain's CDR3 is CAMSRDRDGGEAFF. DNA of the CDR3: TGTGCCATGTCCCGGGACAGGGACGGTGGCGAAGCTTTCTTT. The chain uses TRBV10-3 and TRBJ1-1; 9 bases fit TRBD1. From germline, CDR1 is ENHRY and CDR2 SYGVKD. V shed 9 bases, J shed 8 bases, and the junction held 13 bases outside the gene matches. This CDR3 region has 14 residues.

The chain links TRBV7-6 to TRBJ2-7; perhaps TRBD1 as D (6 bases). The V gene's germline CDR1 is SGHVS and CDR2 FNYEAQ. Trimming left V 4 bases short and J 5 bases short, with 15 bases between. The CDR3 spans 14 residues. Here the CDR3 reads CASSSLTGSHEQYF. The CDR3 coding sequence is TGTGCCAGCAGCTCCTTAACAGGGTCCCACGAGCAGTACTTC.

The gene calls are TRBV28 and TRBJ1-2, with D possibly matching TRBD1 (5 bases). Germline values: CDR1 MDHEN, CDR2 SYDVKM. CDR3 size: 15 residues. V was cut by 5 bases and J by 2 bases, with 15 bases left in between. CDR3 residues: CASSPRDGMNYGYTF. The CDR3 nucleotides are TGTGCCAGCAGTCCCCGGGACGGTATGAACTATGGCTACACCTTC.

The rearrangement joins TRBV5-1 to TRBJ1-6; perhaps TRBD1 as D (5 bases). This CDR3 has 15 residues. Germline values: CDR1 SGHRS, CDR2 YFSETQ. Deletions cut 0 bases from V and 7 bases from J, with 11 bases between. Here the CDR3 DNA reads TGCGCCAGCAGCTTGGAGCCAGGGAGCAATTCACCCCTCCACTTT. This encodes CASSLEPGSNSPLHF.

V usage is TRBV29-1 and J usage is TRBJ1-2; D ambiguous. V lost 7 bases, J lost 3 bases, and 12 bases lay in between. The CDR3 is made up of 12 amino acids. Per the germline V gene, CDR1 is SQVTM and CDR2 is ANQGSEA. The CDR3 spells CSASGVHYGYTF. CDR3 coding DNA: TGCAGCGCCTCCGGGGTCCACTATGGCTACACCTTC.